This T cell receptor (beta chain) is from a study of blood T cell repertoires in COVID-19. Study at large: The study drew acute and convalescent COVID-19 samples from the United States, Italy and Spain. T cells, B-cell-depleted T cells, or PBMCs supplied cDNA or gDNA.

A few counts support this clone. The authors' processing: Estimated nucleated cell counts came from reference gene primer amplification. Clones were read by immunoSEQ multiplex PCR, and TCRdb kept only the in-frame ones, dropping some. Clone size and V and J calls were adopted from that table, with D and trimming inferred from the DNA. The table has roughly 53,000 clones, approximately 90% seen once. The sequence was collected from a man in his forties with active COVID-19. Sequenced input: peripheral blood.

The CDR3 protein is CASSDRGTGELFF. The DNA for the CDR3 is TGTGCCAGCAGTGACAGGGGCACCGGGGAGCTGTTTTTT. The gene calls are TRBV6-4 and TRBJ2-2; D possibly corresponds to TRBD1 (5 bases). The CDR3 extends over 13 amino acids. Germline lookup yields CDR1 MRHNA and CDR2 SNTAGT. Trimming pared 2 bases from V and 4 bases from J, leaving 5 bases between.